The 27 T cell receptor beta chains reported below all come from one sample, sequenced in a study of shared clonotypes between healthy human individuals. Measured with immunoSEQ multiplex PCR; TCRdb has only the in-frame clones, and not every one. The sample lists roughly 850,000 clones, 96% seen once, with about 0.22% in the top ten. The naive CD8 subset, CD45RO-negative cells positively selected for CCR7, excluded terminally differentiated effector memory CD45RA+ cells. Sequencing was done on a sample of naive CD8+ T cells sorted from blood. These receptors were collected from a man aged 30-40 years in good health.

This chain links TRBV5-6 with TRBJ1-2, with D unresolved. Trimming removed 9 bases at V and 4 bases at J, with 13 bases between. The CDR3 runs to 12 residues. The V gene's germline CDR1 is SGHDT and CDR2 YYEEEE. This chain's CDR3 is CATSGRGYGYTF. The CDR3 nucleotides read TGTGCCACATCAGGCCGGGGCTATGGCTACACCTTC. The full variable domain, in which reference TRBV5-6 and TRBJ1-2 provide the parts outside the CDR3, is DAGVTQSPTHLIKTRGQQVTLRCSPKSGHDTVSWYQQALGQGPQFIFQYYEEEERQRGNFPDRFSGHQFPNYSSELNVNALLLGDSALYLCATSGRGYGYTFGSGTRLTVV.

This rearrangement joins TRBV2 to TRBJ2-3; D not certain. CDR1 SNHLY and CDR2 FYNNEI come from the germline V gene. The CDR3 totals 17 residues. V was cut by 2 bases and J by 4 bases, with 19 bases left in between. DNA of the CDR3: TGTGCCAGCAGTGAACCGGGTTTCGCCTCGGGTGCAGATACGCAGTATTTT. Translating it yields CASSEPGFASGADTQYF.

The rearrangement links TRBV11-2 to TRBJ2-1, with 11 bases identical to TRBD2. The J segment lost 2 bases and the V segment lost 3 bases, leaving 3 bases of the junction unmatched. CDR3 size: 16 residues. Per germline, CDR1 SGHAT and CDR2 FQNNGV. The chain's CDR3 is CASSFTSGSAYNEQFF. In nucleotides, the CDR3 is TGTGCCAGCAGCTTTACTAGCGGGAGTGCCTACAATGAGCAGTTCTTC.

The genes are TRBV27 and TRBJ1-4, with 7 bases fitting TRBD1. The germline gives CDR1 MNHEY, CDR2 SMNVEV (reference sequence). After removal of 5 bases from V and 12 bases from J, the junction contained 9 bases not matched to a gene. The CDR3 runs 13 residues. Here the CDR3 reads CASSLTGRRELFF. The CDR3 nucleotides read TGTGCCAGCAGTCTGACAGGGCGGCGAGAACTGTTTTTT.

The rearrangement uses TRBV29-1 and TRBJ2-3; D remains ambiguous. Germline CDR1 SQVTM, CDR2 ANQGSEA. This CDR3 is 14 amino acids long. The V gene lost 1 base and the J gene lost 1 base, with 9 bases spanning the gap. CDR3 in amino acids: CSVEVARGTDTQYF. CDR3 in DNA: TGCAGCGTTGAAGTGGCTAGGGGCACAGATACGCAGTATTTT.

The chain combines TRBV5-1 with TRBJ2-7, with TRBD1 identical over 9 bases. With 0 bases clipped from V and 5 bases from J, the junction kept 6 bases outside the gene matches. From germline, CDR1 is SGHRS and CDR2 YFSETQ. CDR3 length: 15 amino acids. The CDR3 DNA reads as TGCGCCAGCAGCTTGGAGGGGGACAGGGACCACGAGCAGTACTTC. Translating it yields CASSLEGDRDHEQYF.

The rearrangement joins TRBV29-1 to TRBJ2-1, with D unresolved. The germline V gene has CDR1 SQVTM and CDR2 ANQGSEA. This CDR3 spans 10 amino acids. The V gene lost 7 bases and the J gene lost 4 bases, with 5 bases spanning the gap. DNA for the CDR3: TGCAGCGCTCGGTACAATGAGCAGTTCTTC. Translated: CSARYNEQFF.

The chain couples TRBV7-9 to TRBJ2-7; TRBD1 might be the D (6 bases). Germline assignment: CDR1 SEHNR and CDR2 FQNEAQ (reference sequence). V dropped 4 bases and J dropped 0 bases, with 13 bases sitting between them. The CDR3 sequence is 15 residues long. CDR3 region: CASSSDRFSSYEQYF. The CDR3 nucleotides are TGTGCCAGCAGCTCAGACAGGTTTAGCTCCTACGAGCAGTACTTC.

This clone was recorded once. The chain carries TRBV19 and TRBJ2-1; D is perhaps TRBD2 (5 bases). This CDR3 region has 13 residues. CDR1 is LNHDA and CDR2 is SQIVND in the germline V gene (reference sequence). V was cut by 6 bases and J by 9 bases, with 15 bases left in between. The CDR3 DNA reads TGTGCCAGTAGATCACTAGGAGTCACTGAGCAGTTCTTC. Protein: CASRSLGVTEQFF.

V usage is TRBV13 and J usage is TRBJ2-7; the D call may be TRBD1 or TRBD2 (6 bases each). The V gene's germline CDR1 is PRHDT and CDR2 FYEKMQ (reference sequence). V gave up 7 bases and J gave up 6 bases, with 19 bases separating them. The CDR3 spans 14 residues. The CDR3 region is CASTYQRGAAEQYF. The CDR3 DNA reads TGTGCCAGCACCTACCAAAGGGGGGCAGCCGAGCAGTACTTC.

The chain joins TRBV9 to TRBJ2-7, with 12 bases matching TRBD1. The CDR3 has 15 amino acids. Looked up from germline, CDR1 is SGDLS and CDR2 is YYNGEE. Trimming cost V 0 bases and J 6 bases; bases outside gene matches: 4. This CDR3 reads CASSVGDRGRLEQYF. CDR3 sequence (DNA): TGTGCCAGCAGCGTAGGGGACAGGGGGCGGCTCGAGCAGTACTTC.

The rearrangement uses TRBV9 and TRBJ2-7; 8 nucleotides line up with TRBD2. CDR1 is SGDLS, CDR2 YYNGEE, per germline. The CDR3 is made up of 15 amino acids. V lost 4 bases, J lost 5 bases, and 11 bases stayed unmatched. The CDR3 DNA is TGTGCCAGCAGCTCATCCGGGACTAGAGCTGACGAGCAGTACTTC. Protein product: CASSSSGTRADEQYF.

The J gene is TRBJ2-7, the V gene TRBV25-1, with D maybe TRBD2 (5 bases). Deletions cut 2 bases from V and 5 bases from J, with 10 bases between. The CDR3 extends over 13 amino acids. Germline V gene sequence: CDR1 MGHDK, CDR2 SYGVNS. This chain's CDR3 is CASSEATGNEQYF. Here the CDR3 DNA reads TGTGCCAGCAGTGAAGCGACGGGGAACGAGCAGTACTTC.

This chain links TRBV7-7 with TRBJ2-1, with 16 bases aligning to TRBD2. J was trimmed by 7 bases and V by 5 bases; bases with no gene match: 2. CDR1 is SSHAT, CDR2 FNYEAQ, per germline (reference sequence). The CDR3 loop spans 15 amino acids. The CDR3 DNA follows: TGTGCCAGCAGCCCGGGACTAGCGGGGGGGAATGAGCAGTTCTTC. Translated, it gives CASSPGLAGGNEQFF.

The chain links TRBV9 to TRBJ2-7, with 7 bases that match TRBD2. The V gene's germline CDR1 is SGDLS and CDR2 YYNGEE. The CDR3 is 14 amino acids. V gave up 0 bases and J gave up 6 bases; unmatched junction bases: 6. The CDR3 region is CASSVGGGSAEQYF. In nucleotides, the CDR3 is TGTGCCAGCAGCGTAGGGGGCGGGAGTGCCGAGCAGTACTTC.

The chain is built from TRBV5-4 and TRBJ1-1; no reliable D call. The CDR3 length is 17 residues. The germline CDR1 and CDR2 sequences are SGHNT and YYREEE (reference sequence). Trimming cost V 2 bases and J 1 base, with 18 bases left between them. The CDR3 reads CASSLAPTAEGNTEAFF. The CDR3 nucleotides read TGTGCCAGCAGCTTAGCCCCTACAGCGGAGGGGAACACTGAAGCTTTCTTT.

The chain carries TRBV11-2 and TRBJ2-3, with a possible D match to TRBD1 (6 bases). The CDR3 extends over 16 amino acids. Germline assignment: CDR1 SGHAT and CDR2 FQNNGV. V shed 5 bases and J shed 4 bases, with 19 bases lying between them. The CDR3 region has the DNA TGTGCCAGCAGCGACCTGGATGACAGGAACTCAGATACGCAGTATTTT. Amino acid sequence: CASSDLDDRNSDTQYF.

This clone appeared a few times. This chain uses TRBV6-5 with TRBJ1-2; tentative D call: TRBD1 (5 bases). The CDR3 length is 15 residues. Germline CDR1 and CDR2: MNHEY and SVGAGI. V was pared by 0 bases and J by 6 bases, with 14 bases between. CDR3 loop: CASSYSLPGSDGYTF. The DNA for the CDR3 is TGTGCCAGCAGTTACTCCTTGCCAGGGTCGGATGGCTACACCTTC.

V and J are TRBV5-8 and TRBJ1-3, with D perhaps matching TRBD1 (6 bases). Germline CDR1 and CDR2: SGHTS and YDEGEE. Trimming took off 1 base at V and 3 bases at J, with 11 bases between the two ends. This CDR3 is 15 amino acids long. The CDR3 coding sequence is TGTGCCAGCAGCTTGCAGGGGACCCTTGGAAACACCATATATTTT. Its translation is CASSLQGTLGNTIYF. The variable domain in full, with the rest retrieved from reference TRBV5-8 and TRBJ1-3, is EAGVTQSPTHLIKTRGQQATLRCSPISGHTSVYWYQQALGLGLQFLLWYDEGEERNRGNFPPRFSGRQFPNYSSELNVNALELEDSALYLCASSLQGTLGNTIYFGEGSWLTVV.

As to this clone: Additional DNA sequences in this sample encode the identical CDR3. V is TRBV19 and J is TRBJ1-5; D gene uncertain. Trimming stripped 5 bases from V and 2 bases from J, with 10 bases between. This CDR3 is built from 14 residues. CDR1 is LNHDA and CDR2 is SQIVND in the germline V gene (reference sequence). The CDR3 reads CASSLTGGNQPQHF. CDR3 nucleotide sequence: TGTGCCAGTAGTCTGACTGGGGGCAATCAGCCCCAGCATTTT.

CDR3 region: CASSESILAGVSTDTQYF. The CDR3 bases are TGCGCCAGCAGTGAGTCGATCCTAGCGGGAGTCAGCACAGATACGCAGTATTTT. The chain recombines TRBV10-2 with TRBJ2-3; 10 nucleotides agree with TRBD2. Germline CDR1 and CDR2: WSHSY and SAAADI. This CDR3 is built from 18 residues. J lost 0 bases, V lost 0 bases, and 6 bases had no gene match.

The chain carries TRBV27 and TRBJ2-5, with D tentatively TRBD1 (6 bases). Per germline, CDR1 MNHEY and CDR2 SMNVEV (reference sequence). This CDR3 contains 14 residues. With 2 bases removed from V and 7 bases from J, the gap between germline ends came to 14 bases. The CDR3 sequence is CASSLIPDRGTQYF. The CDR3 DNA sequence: TGTGCCAGCAGTTTAATCCCGGACAGAGGGACCCAGTACTTC.

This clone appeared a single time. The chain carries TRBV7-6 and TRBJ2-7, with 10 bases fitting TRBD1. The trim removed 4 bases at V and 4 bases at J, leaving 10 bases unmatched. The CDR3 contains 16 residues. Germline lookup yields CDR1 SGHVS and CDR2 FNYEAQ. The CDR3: CASSWTGGESSYEQYF. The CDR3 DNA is TGTGCCAGCAGCTGGACAGGGGGTGAATCGAGTTACGAGCAGTACTTC. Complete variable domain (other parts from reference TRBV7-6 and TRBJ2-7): GAGVSQSPRYKVTKRGQDVALRCDPISGHVSLYWYRQALGQGPEFLTYFNYEAQQDKSGLPNDRFSAERPEGSISTLTIQRTEQRDSAMYRCASSWTGGESSYEQYFGPGTRLTVT.

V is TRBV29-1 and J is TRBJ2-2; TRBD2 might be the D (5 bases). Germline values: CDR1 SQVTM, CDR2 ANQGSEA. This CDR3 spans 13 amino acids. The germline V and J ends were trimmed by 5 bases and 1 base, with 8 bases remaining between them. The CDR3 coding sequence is TGCAGCGTTACCGGGATGAACACCGGGGAGCTGTTTTTT. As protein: CSVTGMNTGELFF.

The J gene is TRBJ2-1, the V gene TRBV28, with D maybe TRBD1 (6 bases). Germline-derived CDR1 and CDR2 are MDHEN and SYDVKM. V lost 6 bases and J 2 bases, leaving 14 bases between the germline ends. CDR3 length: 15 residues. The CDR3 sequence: CASRLGGVTYNEQFF. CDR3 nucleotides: TGTGCCAGCAGGCTAGGGGGAGTAACCTACAATGAGCAGTTCTTC.

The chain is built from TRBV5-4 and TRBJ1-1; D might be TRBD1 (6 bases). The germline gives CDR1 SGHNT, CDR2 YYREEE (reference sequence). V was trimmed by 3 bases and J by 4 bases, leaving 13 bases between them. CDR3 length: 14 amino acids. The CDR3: CASSSGAGATEAFF. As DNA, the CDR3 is TGTGCCAGCAGCTCGGGCGCGGGGGCCACTGAAGCTTTCTTT.

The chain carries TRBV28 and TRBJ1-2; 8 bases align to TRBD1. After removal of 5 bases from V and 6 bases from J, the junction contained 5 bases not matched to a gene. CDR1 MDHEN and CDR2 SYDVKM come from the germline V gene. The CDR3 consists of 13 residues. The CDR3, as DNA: TGTGCCAGCAGTCGAGCAGGGGGCGATGGCTACACCTTC. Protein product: CASSRAGGDGYTF.